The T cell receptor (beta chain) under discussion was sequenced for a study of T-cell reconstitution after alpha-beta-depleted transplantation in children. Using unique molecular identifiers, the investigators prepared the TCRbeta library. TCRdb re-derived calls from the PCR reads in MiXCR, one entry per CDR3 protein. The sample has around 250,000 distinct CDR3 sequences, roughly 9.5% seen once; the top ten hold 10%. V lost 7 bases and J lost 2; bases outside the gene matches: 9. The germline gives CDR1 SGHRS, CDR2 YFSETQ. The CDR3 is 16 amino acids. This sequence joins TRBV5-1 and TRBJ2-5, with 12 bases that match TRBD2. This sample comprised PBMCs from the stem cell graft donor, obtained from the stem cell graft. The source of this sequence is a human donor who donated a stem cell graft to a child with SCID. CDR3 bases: TGCGCCAGCCCAACGACTAGCGGGGGCCTACAAGAGACCCAGTACTTC. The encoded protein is CASPTTSGGLQETQYF.